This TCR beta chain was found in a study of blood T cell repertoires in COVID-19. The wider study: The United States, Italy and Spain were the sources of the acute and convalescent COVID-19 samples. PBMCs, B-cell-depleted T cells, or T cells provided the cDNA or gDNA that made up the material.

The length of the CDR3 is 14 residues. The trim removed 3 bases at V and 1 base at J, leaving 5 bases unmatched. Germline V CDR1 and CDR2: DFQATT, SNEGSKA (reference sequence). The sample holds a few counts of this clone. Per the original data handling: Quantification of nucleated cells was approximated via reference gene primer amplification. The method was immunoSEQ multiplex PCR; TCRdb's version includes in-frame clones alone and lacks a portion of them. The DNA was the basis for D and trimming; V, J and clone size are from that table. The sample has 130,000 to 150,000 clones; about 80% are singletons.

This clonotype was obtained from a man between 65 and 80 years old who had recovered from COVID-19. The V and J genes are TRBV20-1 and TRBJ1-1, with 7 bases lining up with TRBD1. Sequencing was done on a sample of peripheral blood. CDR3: CSASRAGGNTEAFF. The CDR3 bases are TGCAGTGCTAGTCGGGCAGGGGGGAACACTGAAGCTTTCTTT.